This TCR beta chain was documented in a study of blood T cell repertoires in COVID-19. Germline V CDR1 and CDR2: MNHEY, SVGAGI. The V end was cut by 6 bases, the J end by 4 bases, with 12 bases between. There are 13 residues in the CDR3. This table comes from immunoSEQ multiplex PCR, and its TCRdb copy is limited to in-frame clones, with some not included. The repertoire holds around 290,000 clones, with roughly 92% as singletons. The receptor's source is a woman in her 30s with COVID-19, enrolled during active disease. The sample consisted of peripheral blood. V usage is TRBV6-5 and J usage is TRBJ2-5, with D tentatively TRBD1 (6 bases). CDR3 region: CASRKQGRETQYF. The CDR3 DNA follows: TGTGCCAGCAGAAAACAGGGACGAGAGACCCAGTACTTC.